The 17 T cell receptor beta chains below were found in one sample sequenced in a study of OX40 agonist ivuxolimab in advanced cancers. Clones were sequenced by immunoSEQ multiplex PCR, and TCRdb holds only the in-frame ones, with some missing. Of 60,000 to 75,000 clones listed, about four fifths are singletons. The sequencing here drew on CD4+ or CD8+ T cells sorted from blood, taken in a trial of the OX40 agonist ivuxolimab. Every receptor here comes from an adult with an advanced solid tumor such as melanoma, head and neck, liver or kidney cancer.

This chain links TRBV7-2 with TRBJ2-5; 7 bases are shared with TRBD2. Germline loops: CDR1 SGHTA, CDR2 FQGNSA. The CDR3 runs to 13 residues. V gave up 4 bases and J gave up 6 bases; unmatched junction bases: 5. The CDR3: CASSSGTTQTQYF. The CDR3 DNA is TGTGCCAGCAGCTCCGGGACTACACAGACCCAGTACTTC. The whole variable domain, filled in from reference TRBV7-2 and TRBJ2-5, reads GAGVSQSPSNKVTEKGKDVELRCDPISGHTALYWYRQSLGQGLEFLIYFQGNSAPDKSGLPSDRFSAERTGGSVSTLTIQRTQQEDSAVYLCASSSGTTQTQYFGPGTRLLVL.

This clone is a singleton in its sample. The rearrangement links TRBV10-3 to TRBJ2-2; D gene uncertain. CDR3 length: 14 residues. V was pared by 5 bases and J by 7 bases, with 14 bases between. Per the germline V gene, CDR1 is ENHRY and CDR2 is SYGVKD. CDR3 coding DNA: TGTGCCATCAGTCCCTCGGGCCCAGACGGGGAGCTGTTTTTT. It is translated as CAISPSGPDGELFF.

The chain recombines TRBV5-1 with TRBJ1-1, with 7 bases fitting TRBD1. The V gene's germline CDR1 is SGHRS and CDR2 YFSETQ. This CDR3 contains 13 residues. The J segment lost 1 base and the V segment lost 7 bases, leaving 4 bases of the junction unmatched. CDR3 residues: CASQTGKNTEAFF. DNA of the CDR3: TGCGCCAGCCAGACAGGGAAGAACACTGAAGCTTTCTTT.

The chain combines TRBV2 with TRBJ2-1; no clear D gene. The ends were cut back, 3 bases at V and 7 bases at J, with 7 bases in the middle. CDR1 is SNHLY, CDR2 FYNNEI, per germline. This CDR3 is 12 amino acids long. As DNA, the CDR3 is TGTGCCAGCAGTGACTCCCGGAATGAGCAGTTCTTC. It codes for CASSDSRNEQFF.

The V and J genes are TRBV7-3 and TRBJ2-3; D gene ambiguous. This CDR3 comprises 13 residues. In germline, CDR1 is SGHTA, CDR2 FQGTGA. V lost 2 bases, J lost 6 bases, and 9 bases lay in between. CDR3 residues: CASSLYFWDTQYF. CDR3 sequence (DNA): TGTGCCAGCAGCTTATATTTCTGGGATACGCAGTATTTT. The full variable domain, in which reference TRBV7-3 and TRBJ2-3 provide the parts outside the CDR3, is GAGVSQTPSNKVTEKGKYVELRCDPISGHTALYWYRQSLGQGPEFLIYFQGTGAADDSGLPNDRFFAVRPEGSVSTLKIQRTERGDSAVYLCASSLYFWDTQYFGPGTRLTVL.

This rearrangement joins TRBV18 to TRBJ2-1; the D gene is possibly TRBD2 (5 bases). The CDR3 loop spans 12 amino acids. V dropped 1 base and J dropped 7 bases, with 5 bases sitting between them. Germline CDR1 is KGHSH and CDR2 is LQKENI. The CDR3 bases are TGTGCCAGCTCACCACGGGAGAATGAGCAGTTCTTC. Its translation is CASSPRENEQFF.

The chain employs TRBV5-8 and TRBJ2-1, with a tentative D call TRBD2 (5 bases). The CDR3 loop spans 15 amino acids. Trimming stripped 0 bases from V and 2 bases from J, with 9 bases between. Germline-derived CDR1 and CDR2 are SGHTS and YDEGEE. In nucleotides, the CDR3 is TGTGCCAGCAGCTTGGGAGGGCGGGCCTACAATGAGCAGTTCTTC. It yields the protein CASSLGGRAYNEQFF. The whole variable domain, filled in from reference TRBV5-8 and TRBJ2-1, reads EAGVTQSPTHLIKTRGQQATLRCSPISGHTSVYWYQQALGLGLQFLLWYDEGEERNRGNFPPRFSGRQFPNYSSELNVNALELEDSALYLCASSLGGRAYNEQFFGPGTRLTVL.

This clone came up a few times. The CDR3 region is CAIRGDSSNQPQHF. For the CDR3, the DNA is TGTGCCATCAGGGGGGACAGTAGCAATCAGCCCCAGCATTTT. The rearrangement uses TRBV10-3 and TRBJ1-5, with 7 bases aligning to TRBD1. There are 14 residues in the CDR3. The ends lost 6 bases at V and 0 bases at J; junction bases unmatched: 2. Germline CDR1 reads ENHRY; CDR2 reads SYGVKD.

J is TRBJ2-6 and V is TRBV27; D may be TRBD1 (6 bases). The CDR3 contains 15 residues. Trimming took off 6 bases at V and 2 bases at J, with 11 bases between the two ends. Per germline, CDR1 MNHEY and CDR2 SMNVEV (reference sequence). CDR3: CASSRNRAGANVLTF. The CDR3 bases are TGTGCCAGCAGCCGGAACAGGGCTGGGGCCAACGTCCTGACTTTC.

The chain is built from TRBV5-1 and TRBJ2-7, with 10 bases matching TRBD2. Germline loops: CDR1 SGHRS, CDR2 YFSETQ. V was pared by 0 bases and J by 3 bases, with 12 bases of the junction left unmatched. This CDR3 is 18 amino acids long. CDR3 nucleotide sequence: TGCGCCAGCAGCTTGGCCAGGTCTAGCGGGGGCTCAAGCTACGAGCAGTACTTC. Its translation is CASSLARSSGGSSYEQYF. The entire variable domain, with the rest obtained from reference TRBV5-1 and TRBJ2-7, is as follows: KAGVTQTPRYLIKTRGQQVTLSCSPISGHRSVSWYQQTPGQGLQFLFEYFSETQRNKGNFPGRFSGRQFSNSRSEMNVSTLELGDSALYLCASSLARSSGGSSYEQYFGPGTRLTVT.

J is TRBJ2-7 and V is TRBV29-1; maybe TRBD1 (6 bases). V lost 0 bases to trimming and J lost 3 bases, with 9 bases between them. Germline V gives CDR1 SQVTM, CDR2 ANQGSEA. There are 13 residues in the CDR3. DNA of the CDR3: TGCAGCGTTGAAGAGGTAGGGGGCTACGAGCAGTACTTC. It is translated as CSVEEVGGYEQYF.

About this clone: This sample includes further DNA sequences coding for the same CDR3. This chain links TRBV7-6 with TRBJ2-2, with 7 bases aligning to TRBD2. CDR1 is SGHVS, CDR2 FNYEAQ, per germline. J gave up 0 bases and V 1 base, and 5 bases lay outside the gene matches. The length of the CDR3 is 17 residues. Written as DNA, the CDR3 is TGTGCCAGCAGCTTAGATCCGGGGGGTTCGAACACCGGGGAGCTGTTTTTT. Translating gives CASSLDPGGSNTGELFF. Full variable domain (outside the CDR3, taken from reference TRBV7-6 and TRBJ2-2): GAGVSQSPRYKVTKRGQDVALRCDPISGHVSLYWYRQALGQGPEFLTYFNYEAQQDKSGLPNDRFSAERPEGSISTLTIQRTEQRDSAMYRCASSLDPGGSNTGELFFGEGSRLTVL.

The chain is built from TRBV5-4 and TRBJ1-2; D uncertain. The V end was cut by 1 base, the J end by 4 bases, with 14 bases between. CDR1 SGHNT and CDR2 YYREEE come from the germline V gene (reference sequence). CDR3 size: 15 residues. CDR3: CASSLFPTNSYGYTF. The CDR3 DNA reads as TGTGCCAGCAGCTTGTTCCCTACGAATAGCTATGGCTACACCTTC.

The chain couples TRBV4-1 to TRBJ2-3; 7 nucleotides agree with TRBD2. V gave up 1 base and J gave up 1 base; unmatched junction bases: 8. This CDR3 is 17 amino acids long. Germline CDR1 is MGHRA and CDR2 is YSYEKL. The CDR3 here is CASSQAPSGPGTDTQYF. CDR3 sequence (DNA): TGCGCCAGCAGCCAAGCCCCTAGCGGCCCTGGCACAGATACGCAGTATTTT.

The chain uses TRBV5-1 and TRBJ1-1; 8 positions match TRBD1. Germline V gene sequence: CDR1 SGHRS, CDR2 YFSETQ. The J segment lost 5 bases and the V segment lost 0 bases, leaving 12 bases of the junction unmatched. The CDR3 loop spans 17 amino acids. The CDR3 nucleotides are TGCGCCAGCAGCTTGGAAGGAGACAGGGGTGGAGGAACTGAAGCTTTCTTT. It specifies CASSLEGDRGGGTEAFF.

The chain joins TRBV27 to TRBJ1-6, with 12 bases identical to TRBD1. V shed 6 bases and J 6 bases; nucleotides not matched to a gene: 3. Germline values: CDR1 MNHEY, CDR2 SMNVEV (reference sequence). The CDR3 sequence is 15 residues long. This chain's CDR3 is CASSPGQGANSPLHF. CDR3 nucleotides: TGTGCCAGCAGCCCGGGACAGGGGGCTAATTCACCCCTCCACTTT.

CDR3 sequence reads: CASLGGAHNSPLHF. The CDR3 bases are TGTGCCAGCCTGGGTGGGGCTCATAATTCACCCCTCCACTTT. The V gene is TRBV2, the J gene TRBJ1-6; D is possibly TRBD1 (5 bases). The V end was cut by 8 bases, the J end by 5 bases, with 13 bases between. Germline V lookup: CDR1 SNHLY, CDR2 FYNNEI. The CDR3 covers 14 residues.